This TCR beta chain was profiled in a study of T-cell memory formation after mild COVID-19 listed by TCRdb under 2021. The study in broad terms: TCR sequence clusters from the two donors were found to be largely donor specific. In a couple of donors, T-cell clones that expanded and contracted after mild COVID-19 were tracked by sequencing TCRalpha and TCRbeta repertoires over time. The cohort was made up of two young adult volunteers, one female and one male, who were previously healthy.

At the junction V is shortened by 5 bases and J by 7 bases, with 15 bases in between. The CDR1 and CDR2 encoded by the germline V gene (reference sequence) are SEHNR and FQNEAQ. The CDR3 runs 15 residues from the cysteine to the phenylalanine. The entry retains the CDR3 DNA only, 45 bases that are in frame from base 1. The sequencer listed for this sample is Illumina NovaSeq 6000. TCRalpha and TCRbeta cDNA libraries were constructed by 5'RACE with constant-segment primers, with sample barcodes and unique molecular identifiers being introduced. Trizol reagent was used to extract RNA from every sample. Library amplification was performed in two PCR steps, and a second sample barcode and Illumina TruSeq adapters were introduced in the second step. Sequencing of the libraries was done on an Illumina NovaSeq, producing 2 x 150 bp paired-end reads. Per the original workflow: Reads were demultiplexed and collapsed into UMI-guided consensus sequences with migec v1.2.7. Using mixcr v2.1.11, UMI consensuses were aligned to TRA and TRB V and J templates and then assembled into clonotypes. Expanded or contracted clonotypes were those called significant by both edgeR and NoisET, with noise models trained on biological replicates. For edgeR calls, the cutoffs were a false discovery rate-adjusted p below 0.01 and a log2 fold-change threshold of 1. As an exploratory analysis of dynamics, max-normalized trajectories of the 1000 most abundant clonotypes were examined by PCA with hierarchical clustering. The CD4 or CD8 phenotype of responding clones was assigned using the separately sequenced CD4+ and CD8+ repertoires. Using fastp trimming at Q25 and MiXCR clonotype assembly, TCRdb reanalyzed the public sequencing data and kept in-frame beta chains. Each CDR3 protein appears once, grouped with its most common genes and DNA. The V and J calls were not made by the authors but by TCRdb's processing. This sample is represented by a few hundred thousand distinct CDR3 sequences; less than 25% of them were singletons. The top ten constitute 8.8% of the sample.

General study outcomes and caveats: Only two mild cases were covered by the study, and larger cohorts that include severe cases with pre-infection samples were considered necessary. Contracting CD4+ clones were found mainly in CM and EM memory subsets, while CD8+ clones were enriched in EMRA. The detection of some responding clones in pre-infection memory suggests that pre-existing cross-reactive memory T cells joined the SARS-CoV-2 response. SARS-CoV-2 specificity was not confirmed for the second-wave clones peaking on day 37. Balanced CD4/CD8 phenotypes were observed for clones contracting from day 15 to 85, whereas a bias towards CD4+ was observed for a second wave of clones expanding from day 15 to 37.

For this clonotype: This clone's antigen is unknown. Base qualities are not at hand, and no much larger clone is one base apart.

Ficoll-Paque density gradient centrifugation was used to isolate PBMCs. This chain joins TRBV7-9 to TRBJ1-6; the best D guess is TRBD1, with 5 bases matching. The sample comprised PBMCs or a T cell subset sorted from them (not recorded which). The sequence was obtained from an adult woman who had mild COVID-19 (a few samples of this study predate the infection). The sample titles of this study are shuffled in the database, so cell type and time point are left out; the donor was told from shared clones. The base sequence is TGTGCCAGCAGCCGCGGGACGGCGGGGAATTCACCCCTCCACTTT. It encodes CASSRGTAGNSPLHF.